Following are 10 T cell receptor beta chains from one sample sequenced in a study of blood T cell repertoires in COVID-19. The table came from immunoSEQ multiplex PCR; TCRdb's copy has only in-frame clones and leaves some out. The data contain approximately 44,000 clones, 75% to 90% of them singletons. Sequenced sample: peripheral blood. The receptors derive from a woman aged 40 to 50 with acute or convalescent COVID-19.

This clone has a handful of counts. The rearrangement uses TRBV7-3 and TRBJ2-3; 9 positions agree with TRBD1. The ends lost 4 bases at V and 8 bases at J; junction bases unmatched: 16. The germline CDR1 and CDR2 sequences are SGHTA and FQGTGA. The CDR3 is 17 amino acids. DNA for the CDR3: TGTGCCAGCAGCTGGGTCGGAACAGGGGGCATGGTTGGTACGCAGTATTTT. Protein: CASSWVGTGGMVGTQYF.

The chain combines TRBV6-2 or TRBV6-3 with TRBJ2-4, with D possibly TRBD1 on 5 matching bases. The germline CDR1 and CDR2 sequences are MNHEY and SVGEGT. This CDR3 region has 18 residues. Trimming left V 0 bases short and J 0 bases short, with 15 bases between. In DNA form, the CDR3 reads TGTGCCAGCAGTTACTCTAGACTCCCAGGGAAAGCCAAAAACATTCAGTACTTC. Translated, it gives CASSYSRLPGKAKNIQYF.

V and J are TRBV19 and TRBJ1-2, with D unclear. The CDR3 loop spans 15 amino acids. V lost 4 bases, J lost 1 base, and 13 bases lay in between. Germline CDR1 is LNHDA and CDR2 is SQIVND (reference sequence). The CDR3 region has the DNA TGTGCCAGTAGTAGGGTTGGGCAGATTAACTATGGCTACACCTTC. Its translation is CASSRVGQINYGYTF.

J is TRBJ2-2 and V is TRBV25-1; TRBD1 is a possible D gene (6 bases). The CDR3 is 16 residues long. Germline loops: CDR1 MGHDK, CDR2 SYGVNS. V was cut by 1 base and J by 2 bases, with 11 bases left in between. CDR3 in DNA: TGTGCCAGCAGTGAATTGTCGGGACACAACACCGGGGAGCTGTTTTTT. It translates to CASSELSGHNTGELFF.

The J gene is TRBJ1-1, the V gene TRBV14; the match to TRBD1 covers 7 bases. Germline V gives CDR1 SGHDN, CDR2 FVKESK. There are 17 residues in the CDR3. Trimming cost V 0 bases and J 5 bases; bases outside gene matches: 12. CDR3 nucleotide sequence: TGTGCCAGCAGCCAAGAGGTTTGGAGGGGGCGAATGACTGAAGCTTTCTTT. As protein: CASSQEVWRGRMTEAFF.

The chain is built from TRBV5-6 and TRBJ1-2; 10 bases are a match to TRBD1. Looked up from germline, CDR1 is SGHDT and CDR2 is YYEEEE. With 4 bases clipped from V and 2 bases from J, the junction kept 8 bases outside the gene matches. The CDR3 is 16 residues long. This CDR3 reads CASSGGTGDRNYGYTF. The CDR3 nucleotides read TGTGCCAGCAGCGGAGGGACAGGGGATCGAAACTATGGCTACACCTTC.

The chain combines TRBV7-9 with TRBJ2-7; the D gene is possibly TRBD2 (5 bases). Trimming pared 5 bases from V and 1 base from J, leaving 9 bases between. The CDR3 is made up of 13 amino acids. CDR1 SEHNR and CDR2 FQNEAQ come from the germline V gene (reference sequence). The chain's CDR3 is CASSRGISYEQYF. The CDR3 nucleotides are TGTGCCAGCAGCCGGGGTATTTCCTACGAGCAGTACTTC. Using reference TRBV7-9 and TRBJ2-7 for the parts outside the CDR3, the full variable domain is DTGVSQNPRHKITKRGQNVTFRCDPISEHNRLYWYRQTLGQGPEFLTYFQNEAQLEKSRLLSDRFSAERPKGSFSTLEIQRTEQGDSAMYLCASSRGISYEQYFGPGTRLTVT.

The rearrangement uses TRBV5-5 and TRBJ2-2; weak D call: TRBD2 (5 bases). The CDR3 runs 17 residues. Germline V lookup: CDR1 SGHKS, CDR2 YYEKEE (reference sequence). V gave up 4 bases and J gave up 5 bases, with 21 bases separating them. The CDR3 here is CASSEPPSRPLTGELFF. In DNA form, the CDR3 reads TGTGCCAGCAGCGAGCCCCCTAGCCGACCGTTAACCGGGGAGCTGTTTTTT. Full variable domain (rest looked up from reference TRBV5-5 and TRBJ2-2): DAGVTQSPTHLIKTRGQQVTLRCSPISGHKSVSWYQQVLGQGPQFIFQYYEKEERGRGNFPDRFSARQFPNYSSELNVNALLLGDSALYLCASSEPPSRPLTGELFFGEGSRLTVL.

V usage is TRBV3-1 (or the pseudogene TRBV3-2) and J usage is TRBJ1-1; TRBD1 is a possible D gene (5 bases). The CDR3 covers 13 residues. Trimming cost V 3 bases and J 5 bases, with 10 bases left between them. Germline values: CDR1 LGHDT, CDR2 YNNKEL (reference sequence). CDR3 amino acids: CASSHQGRTEAFF. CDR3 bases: TGTGCCAGCAGCCACCAGGGAAGGACTGAAGCTTTCTTT.

The CDR3 nucleotides read TGTGCCAGCAGTTACTCGTCTAGCGGGGGGTCTGGGGAGCAGTACTTC. It specifies CASSYSSSGGSGEQYF. The chain has TRBV6-5 and TRBJ2-7, with 11 positions matching TRBD2. The CDR3 consists of 16 residues. V lost 0 bases to trimming and J lost 7 bases; unmatched junction nucleotides: 8. Germline V lookup: CDR1 MNHEY, CDR2 SVGAGI.